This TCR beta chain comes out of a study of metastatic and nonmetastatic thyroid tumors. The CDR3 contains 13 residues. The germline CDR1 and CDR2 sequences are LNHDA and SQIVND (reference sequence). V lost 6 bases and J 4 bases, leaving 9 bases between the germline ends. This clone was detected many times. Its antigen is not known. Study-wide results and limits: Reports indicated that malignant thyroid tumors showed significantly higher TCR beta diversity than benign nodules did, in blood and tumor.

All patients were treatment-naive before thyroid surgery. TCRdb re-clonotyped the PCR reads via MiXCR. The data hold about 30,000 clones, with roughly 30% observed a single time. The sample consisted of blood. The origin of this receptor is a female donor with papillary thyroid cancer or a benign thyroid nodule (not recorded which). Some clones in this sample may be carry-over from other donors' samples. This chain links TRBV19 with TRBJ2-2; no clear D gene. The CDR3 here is CASRGLGTGELFF. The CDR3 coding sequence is TGTGCCAGTAGGGGGTTGGGCACCGGGGAGCTGTTTTTT. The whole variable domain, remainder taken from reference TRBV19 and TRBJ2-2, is DGGITQSPKYLFRKEGQNVTLSCEQNLNHDAMYWYRQDPGQGLRLIYYSQIVNDFQKGDIAEGYSVSREKKESFPLTVTSAQKNPTAFYLCASRGLGTGELFFGEGSRLTVL.